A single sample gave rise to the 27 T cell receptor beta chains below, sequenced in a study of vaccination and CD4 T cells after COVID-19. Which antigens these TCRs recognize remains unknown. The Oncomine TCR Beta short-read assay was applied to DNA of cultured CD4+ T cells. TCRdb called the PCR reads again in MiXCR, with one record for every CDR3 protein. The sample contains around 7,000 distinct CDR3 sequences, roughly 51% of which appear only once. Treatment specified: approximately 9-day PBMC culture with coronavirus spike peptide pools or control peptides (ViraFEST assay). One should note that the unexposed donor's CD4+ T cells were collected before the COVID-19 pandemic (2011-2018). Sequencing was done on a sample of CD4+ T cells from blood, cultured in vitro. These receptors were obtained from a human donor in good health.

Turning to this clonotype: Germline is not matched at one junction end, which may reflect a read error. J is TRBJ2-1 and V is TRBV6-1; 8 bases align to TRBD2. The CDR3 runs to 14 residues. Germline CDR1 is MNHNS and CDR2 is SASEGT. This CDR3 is CTSREREIFNEQFF. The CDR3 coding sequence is TGTACCAGCAGGGAGCGGGAGATCTTTAATGAGCAGTTCTTC.

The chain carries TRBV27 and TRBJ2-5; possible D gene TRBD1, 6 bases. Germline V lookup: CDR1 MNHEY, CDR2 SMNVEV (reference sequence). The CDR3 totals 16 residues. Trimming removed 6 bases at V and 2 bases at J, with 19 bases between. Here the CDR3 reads CASRPTQGAIQETQYF. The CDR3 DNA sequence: TGTGCCAGCAGACCCACACAGGGTGCGATACAAGAGACCCAGTACTTC.

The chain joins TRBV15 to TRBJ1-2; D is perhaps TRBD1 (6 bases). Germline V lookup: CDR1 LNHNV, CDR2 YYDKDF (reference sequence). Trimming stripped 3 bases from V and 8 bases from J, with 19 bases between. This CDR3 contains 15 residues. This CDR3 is CATSRLYRGRGGYTF. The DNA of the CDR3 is TGTGCCACCAGCAGGTTATATCGGGGGCGCGGAGGCTACACCTTC. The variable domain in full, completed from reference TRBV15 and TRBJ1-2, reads DAMVIQNPRYQVTQFGKPVTLSCSQTLNHNVMYWYQQKSSQAPKLLFHYYDKDFNNEADTPDNFQSRRPNTSFCFLDIRSPGLGDTAMYLCATSRLYRGRGGYTFGSGTRLTVV.

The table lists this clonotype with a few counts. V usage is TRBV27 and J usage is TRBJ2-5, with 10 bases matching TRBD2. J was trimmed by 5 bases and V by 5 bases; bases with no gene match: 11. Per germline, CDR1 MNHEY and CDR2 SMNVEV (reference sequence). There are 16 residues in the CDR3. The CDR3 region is CASSTTWLAGAETQYF. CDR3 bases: TGTGCCAGCAGTACCACATGGCTAGCGGGGGCCGAGACCCAGTACTTC.

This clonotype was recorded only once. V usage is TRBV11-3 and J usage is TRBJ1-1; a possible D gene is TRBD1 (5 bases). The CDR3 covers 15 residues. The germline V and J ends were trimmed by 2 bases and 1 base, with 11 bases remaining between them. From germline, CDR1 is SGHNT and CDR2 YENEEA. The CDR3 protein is CASSLTLGPNTEAFF. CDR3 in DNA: TGTGCCAGCAGCTTAACTCTGGGGCCGAACACTGAAGCTTTCTTT.

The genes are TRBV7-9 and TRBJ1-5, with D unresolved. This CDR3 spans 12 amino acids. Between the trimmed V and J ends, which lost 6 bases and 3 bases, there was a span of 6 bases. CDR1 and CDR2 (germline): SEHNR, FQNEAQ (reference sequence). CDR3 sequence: CASSRDNQPQHF. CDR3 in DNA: TGTGCCAGCAGTCGGGACAATCAGCCCCAGCATTTT.

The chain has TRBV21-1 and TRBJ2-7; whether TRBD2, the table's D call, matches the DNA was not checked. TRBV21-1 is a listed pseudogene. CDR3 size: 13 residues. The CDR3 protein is CASSKGPSGLPSF. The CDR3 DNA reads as TGTGCCAGCAGCAAAGGGCCCTCGGGACTACCCTCGTTC.

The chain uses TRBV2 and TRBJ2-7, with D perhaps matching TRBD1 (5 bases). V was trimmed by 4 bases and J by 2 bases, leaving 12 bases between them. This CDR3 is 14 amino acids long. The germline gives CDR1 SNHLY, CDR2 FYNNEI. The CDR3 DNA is TGTGCCAGCAGTGCTATCTGGGGCGCCTACGAGCAGTACTTC. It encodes CASSAIWGAYEQYF.

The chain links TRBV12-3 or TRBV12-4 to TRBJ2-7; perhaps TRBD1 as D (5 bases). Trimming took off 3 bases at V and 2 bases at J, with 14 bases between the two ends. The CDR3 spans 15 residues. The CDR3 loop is CASSFRTPRTYEQYF. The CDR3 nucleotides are TGTGCCAGCAGTTTCAGGACACCTCGAACCTACGAGCAGTACTTC.

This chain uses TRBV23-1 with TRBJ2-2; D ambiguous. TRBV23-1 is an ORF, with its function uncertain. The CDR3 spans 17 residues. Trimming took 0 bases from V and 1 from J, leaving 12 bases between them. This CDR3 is CASSQSVRDRNTGELFF. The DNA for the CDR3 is TGCGCCAGCAGTCAATCGGTAAGGGATCGGAACACCGGGGAGCTGTTTTTT.

CDR3 sequence: CASSFGAAAFF. The DNA of the CDR3 is TGTGCCAGCAGTTTCGGGGCGGCAGCTTTCTTT. The chain carries TRBV12-3 or TRBV12-4 and TRBJ1-1; tentative D call: TRBD1 (5 bases). The V and J ends lost 3 bases and 10 bases respectively, with 9 bases between them. The CDR3 runs 11 residues.

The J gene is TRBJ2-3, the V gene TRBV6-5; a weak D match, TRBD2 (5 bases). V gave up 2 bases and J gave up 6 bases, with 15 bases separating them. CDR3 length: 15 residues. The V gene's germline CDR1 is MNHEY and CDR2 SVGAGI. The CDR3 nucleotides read TGTGCCAGCAGTTACCAAGGGCCTCCGGGGGATACGCAGTATTTT. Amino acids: CASSYQGPPGDTQYF.

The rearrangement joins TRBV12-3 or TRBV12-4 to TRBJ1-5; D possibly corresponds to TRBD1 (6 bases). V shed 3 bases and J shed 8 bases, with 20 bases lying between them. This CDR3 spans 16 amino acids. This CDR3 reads CASSFSAPGGLKPQHF. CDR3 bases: TGTGCCAGCAGTTTTTCGGCCCCGGGGGGGCTGAAGCCCCAGCATTTT.

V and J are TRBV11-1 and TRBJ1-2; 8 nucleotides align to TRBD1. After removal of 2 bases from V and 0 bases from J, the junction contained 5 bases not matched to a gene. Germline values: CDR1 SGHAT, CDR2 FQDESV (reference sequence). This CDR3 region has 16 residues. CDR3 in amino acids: CASSLSGQAANYGYTF. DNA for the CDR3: TGTGCCAGCAGCTTATCGGGACAGGCAGCTAACTATGGCTACACCTTC.

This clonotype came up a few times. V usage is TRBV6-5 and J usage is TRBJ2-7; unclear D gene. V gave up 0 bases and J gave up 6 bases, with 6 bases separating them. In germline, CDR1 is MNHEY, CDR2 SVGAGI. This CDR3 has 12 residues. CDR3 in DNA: TGTGCCAGCAGTTACTCGTCTCCCGAGCAGTACTTC. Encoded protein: CASSYSSPEQYF.

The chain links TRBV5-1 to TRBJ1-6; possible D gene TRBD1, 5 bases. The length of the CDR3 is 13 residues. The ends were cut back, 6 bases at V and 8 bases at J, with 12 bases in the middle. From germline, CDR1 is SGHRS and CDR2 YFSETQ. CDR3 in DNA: TGCGCCAGCACAGGGAGCAGGGATTCACCCCTCCACTTT. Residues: CASTGSRDSPLHF. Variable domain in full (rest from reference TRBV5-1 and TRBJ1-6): KAGVTQTPRYLIKTRGQQVTLSCSPISGHRSVSWYQQTPGQGLQFLFEYFSETQRNKGNFPGRFSGRQFSNSRSEMNVSTLELGDSALYLCASTGSRDSPLHFGNGTRLTVT.

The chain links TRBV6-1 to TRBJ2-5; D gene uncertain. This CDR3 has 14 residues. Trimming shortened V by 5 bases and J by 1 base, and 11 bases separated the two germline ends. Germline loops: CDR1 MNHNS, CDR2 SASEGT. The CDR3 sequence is CASSSGTTQETQYF. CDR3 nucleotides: TGTGCCAGCAGTAGTGGCACTACCCAAGAGACCCAGTACTTC.

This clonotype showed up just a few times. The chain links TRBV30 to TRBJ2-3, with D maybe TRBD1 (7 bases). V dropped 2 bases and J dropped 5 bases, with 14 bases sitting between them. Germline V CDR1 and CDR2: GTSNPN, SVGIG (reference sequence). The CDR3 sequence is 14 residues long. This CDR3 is CAWSRQGGEDTQYF. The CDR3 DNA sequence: TGTGCCTGGAGTAGGCAGGGGGGCGAAGATACGCAGTATTTT.

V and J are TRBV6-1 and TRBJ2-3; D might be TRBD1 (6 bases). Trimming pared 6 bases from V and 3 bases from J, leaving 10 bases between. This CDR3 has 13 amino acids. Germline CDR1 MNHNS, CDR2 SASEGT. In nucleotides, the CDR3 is TGTGCCAGCAGACCAGGGGCGACAGATACGCAGTATTTT. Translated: CASRPGATDTQYF.

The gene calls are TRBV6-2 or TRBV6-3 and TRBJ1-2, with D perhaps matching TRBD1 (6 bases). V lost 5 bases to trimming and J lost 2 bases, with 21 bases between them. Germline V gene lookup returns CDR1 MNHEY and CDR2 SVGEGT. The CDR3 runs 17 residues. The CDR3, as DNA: TGTGCCAGCAGTACCCCCCCCCCTTGGACAGTGAACTATGGCTACACCTTC. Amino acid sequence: CASSTPPPWTVNYGYTF.

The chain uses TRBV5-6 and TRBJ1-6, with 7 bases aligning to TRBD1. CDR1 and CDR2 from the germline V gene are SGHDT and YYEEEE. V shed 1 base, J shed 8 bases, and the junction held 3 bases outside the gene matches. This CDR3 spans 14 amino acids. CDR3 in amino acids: CASSLRQGDSPLHF. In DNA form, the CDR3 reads TGTGCCAGCAGCTTGAGGCAGGGGGATTCACCCCTCCACTTT.

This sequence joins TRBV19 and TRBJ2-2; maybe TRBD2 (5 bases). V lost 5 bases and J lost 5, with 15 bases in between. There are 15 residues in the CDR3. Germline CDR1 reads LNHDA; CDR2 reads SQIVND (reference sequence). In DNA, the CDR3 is TGTGCCAGTAGTCGTCGGGAAGAGCTAACCGGGGAGCTGTTTTTT. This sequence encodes CASSRREELTGELFF.

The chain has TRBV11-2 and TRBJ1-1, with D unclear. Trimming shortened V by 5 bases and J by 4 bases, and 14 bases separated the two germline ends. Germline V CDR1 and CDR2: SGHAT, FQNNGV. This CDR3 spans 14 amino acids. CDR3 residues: CASSAPRGSTEAFF. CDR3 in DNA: TGTGCCAGCAGCGCCCCTCGAGGGAGCACTGAAGCTTTCTTT.

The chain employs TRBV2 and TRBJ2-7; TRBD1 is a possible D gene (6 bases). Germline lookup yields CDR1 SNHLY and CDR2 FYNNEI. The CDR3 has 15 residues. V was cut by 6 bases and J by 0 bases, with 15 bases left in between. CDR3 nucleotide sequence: TGTGCCAGCAGAACCGACAGGAGTAACTCCTACGAGCAGTACTTC. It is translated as CASRTDRSNSYEQYF.

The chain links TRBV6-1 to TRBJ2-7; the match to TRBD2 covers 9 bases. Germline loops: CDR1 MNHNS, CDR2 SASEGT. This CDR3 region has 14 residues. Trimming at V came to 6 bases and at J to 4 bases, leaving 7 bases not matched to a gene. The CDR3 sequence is CASRPSGDLYEQYF. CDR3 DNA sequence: TGTGCCAGCAGGCCTAGCGGGGACCTGTACGAGCAGTACTTC.

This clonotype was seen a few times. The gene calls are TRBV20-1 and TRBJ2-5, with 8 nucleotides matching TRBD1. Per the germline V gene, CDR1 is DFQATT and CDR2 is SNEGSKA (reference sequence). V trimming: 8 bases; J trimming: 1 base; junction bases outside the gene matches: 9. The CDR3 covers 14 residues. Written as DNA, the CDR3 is TGCAGTATGACAGGGGCGCGGTCCCAAGAGACCCAGTACTTC. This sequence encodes CSMTGARSQETQYF.

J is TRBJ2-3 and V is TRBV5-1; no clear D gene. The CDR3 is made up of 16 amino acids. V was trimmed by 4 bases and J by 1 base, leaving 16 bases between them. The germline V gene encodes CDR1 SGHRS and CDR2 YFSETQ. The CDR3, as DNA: TGCGCCAGCAGCGCGGTCTTAGGAACCGGCACAGATACGCAGTATTTT. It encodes CASSAVLGTGTDTQYF.